Listed below are T cell receptor beta chains from one sample, sequenced in a study of blood T cells in healthy people across ages. Each CDR3 protein is one row after TCRdb ran MiXCR on the 5' RACE reads. The table lists about 540,000 distinct CDR3 sequences, 24% of them singletons. These same data were also listed under a study on T cells of mothers and their children.

Sequencing was done on a sample of blood. The receptors shown here come from a boy younger than 18 in good health. Each CDR3 is given with its conserved first and last residue. D genes are given only for firm matches. The size field is filled for only some rows; it gives once, few, many or a size class.

d_gene: TRBD1
j_gene: TRBJ1-1
abundance: few
v_gene: TRBV7-9
CDR3aa: CASSTSGTANTEAFF
CDR3nt: TGTGCCAGCAGCACCTCCGGGACAGCAAACACTGAAGCTTTCTTT

d_gene: -
j_gene: TRBJ1-1
abundance: -
v_gene: TRBV7-6
CDR3aa: CASSLERVYTEAFF
CDR3nt: TGTGCCAGCAGCTTAGAAAGAGTGTACACTGAAGCTTTCTTT

d_gene: -
j_gene: TRBJ2-6
abundance: many
v_gene: TRBV28
CDR3aa: CASRQASGANVLTF
CDR3nt: TGTGCCAGCAGACAGGCCTCTGGGGCCAACGTCCTGACTTTC

d_gene: -
j_gene: TRBJ1-5
abundance: few
v_gene: TRBV6-2/TRBV6-3
CDR3aa: CASNRGLSNQPQHF
CDR3nt: TGTGCCAGCAACAGAGGCCTTAGCAATCAGCCCCAGCATTTT

d_gene: -
j_gene: TRBJ1-2
abundance: few
v_gene: TRBV6-5
CDR3aa: CASSYSVQGHGYTF
CDR3nt: TGTGCCAGCAGTTACTCTGTTCAGGGACATGGCTACACCTTC

d_gene: -
j_gene: TRBJ2-3
abundance: -
v_gene: TRBV29-1
CDR3aa: CSALGSHRIEADTQYF
CDR3nt: TGCAGCGCCCTAGGGAGCCACCGAATAGAGGCAGATACGCAGTATTTT

d_gene: TRBD1
j_gene: TRBJ2-7
abundance: many
v_gene: TRBV4-3
CDR3aa: CASSLGQGGYEQYF
CDR3nt: TGTGCCAGCAGCTTAGGACAGGGGGGCTACGAGCAGTACTTC

d_gene: TRBD2
j_gene: TRBJ2-1
abundance: few
v_gene: TRBV24-1
CDR3aa: CATSGPGGGNYNEQFF
CDR3nt: TGTGCCACCAGTGGGCCAGGCGGGGGGAACTACAATGAGCAGTTCTTC

d_gene: TRBD1
j_gene: TRBJ1-2
abundance: -
v_gene: TRBV28
CDR3aa: CASSRDSTHGYTF
CDR3nt: TGTGCCAGCAGTCGGGACAGCACCCATGGCTACACCTTC

d_gene: -
j_gene: TRBJ1-2
abundance: few
v_gene: TRBV7-9
CDR3aa: CASSAGRTGGYTF
CDR3nt: TGTGCCAGCAGCGCAGGACGGACCGGTGGCTACACCTTC

d_gene: -
j_gene: TRBJ2-1
abundance: -
v_gene: TRBV20-1
CDR3aa: CSARDGVELIF
CDR3nt: TGCAGTGCTAGAGACGGCGTAGAGCTGATCTTC

d_gene: -
j_gene: TRBJ2-1
abundance: -
v_gene: TRBV9
CDR3aa: CASSVGVGNEQFF
CDR3nt: TGTGCCAGCAGCGTAGGGGTAGGCAATGAGCAGTTCTTC

d_gene: TRBD2
j_gene: TRBJ2-3
abundance: many
v_gene: TRBV5-1
CDR3aa: CATADGGAADTQYF
CDR3nt: TGCGCCACGGCGGACGGGGGGGCGGCAGATACGCAGTATTTT

d_gene: -
j_gene: TRBJ2-3
abundance: -
v_gene: TRBV29-1
CDR3aa: CSVESRFSLSTDTQYF
CDR3nt: TGCAGCGTTGAAAGCCGGTTCTCCCTTAGCACAGATACGCAGTATTTT

d_gene: TRBD1
j_gene: TRBJ2-7
abundance: few
v_gene: TRBV28
CDR3aa: CASSPRDRAGPYEQYF
CDR3nt: TGTGCCAGCAGTCCCCGGGACAGGGCAGGCCCCTACGAGCAGTACTTC

d_gene: -
j_gene: TRBJ2-5
abundance: few
v_gene: TRBV7-2
CDR3aa: CASSSDWSFETQYF
CDR3nt: TGTGCCAGCAGTTCCGACTGGAGCTTTGAGACCCAGTACTTC

d_gene: -
j_gene: TRBJ2-2
abundance: -
v_gene: TRBV12-5
CDR3aa: CASGSLAPGELFF
CDR3nt: TGTGCTAGTGGTTCCCTAGCCCCCGGGGAGCTGTTTTTT

d_gene: TRBD1
j_gene: TRBJ2-6
abundance: -
v_gene: TRBV29-1
CDR3aa: CSVVTGQGRGGANVLTF
CDR3nt: TGCAGCGTTGTTACGGGACAGGGGAGAGGTGGGGCCAACGTCCTGACTTTC

d_gene: -
j_gene: TRBJ1-2
abundance: -
v_gene: TRBV28
CDR3aa: CASSSSDYGYTF
CDR3nt: TGTGCCAGCAGTTCTTCAGACTATGGCTACACCTTC

d_gene: -
j_gene: TRBJ2-5
abundance: few
v_gene: TRBV4-1
CDR3aa: CASSHIGRGGETQYF
CDR3nt: TGCGCCAGCAGCCACATCGGGAGAGGGGGAGAGACCCAGTACTTC

d_gene: -
j_gene: TRBJ2-5
abundance: -
v_gene: TRBV7-2
CDR3aa: CASSLVRGKQETQYF
CDR3nt: TGTGCCAGCAGCTTAGTTAGAGGGAAACAAGAGACCCAGTACTTC

d_gene: TRBD2
j_gene: TRBJ2-5
abundance: many
v_gene: TRBV6-4
CDR3aa: CASSDGTSGGETQYF
CDR3nt: TGTGCCAGCAGTGACGGGACTAGCGGGGGCGAGACCCAGTACTTC

d_gene: -
j_gene: TRBJ2-1
abundance: -
v_gene: TRBV5-1
CDR3aa: CASSLGVTEYYNEQFF
CDR3nt: TGCGCCAGCAGCTTGGGTGTGACTGAATACTACAATGAGCAGTTCTTC

d_gene: -
j_gene: TRBJ2-7
abundance: few
v_gene: TRBV20-1
CDR3aa: CSASRGGTRMREQYF
CDR3nt: TGCAGTGCTAGTCGTGGTGGCACCAGGATGAGGGAGCAGTACTTC

d_gene: -
j_gene: TRBJ2-5
abundance: -
v_gene: TRBV6-2/TRBV6-3
CDR3aa: CASSYSTSGVQETQYF
CDR3nt: TGTGCCAGCAGTTACTCGACCAGCGGTGTCCAAGAGACCCAGTACTTC